This record covers a single T cell receptor (beta chain). The antigen is unknown. This sample is part of a study of cytomegalovirus exposure and HLA in healthy donors. Study overall: Out of 350 to 400 genotyped donors, about 84% belonged to the Caucasian-associated ancestry cluster.

It was with 60 Vbeta and 13 Jbeta primers that the PCR ran. The repertoire was sequenced with immunoSEQ multiplex PCR; TCRdb's copy has only in-frame clones and lacks some. The table lists about 130,000 clones, around 74% of them singletons. Study observations and caveats: A few CMV-associated chains were confirmed in vitro to be specific for CMV antigens. Later analysis suggested links between common viral pathogens and several top significant clusters. When a later analysis was performed, an Asian-associated ancestry cluster reportedly had fewer N-insertions than the roughly 700-donor mean.

The CDR3 is made up of 14 amino acids. Trimming took off 4 bases at V and 0 bases at J, with 7 bases between the two ends. Germline V gene sequence: CDR1 MNHNS, CDR2 SASEGT. This TCR came from a woman in her fifties or sixties in good health and CMV-seropositive. Source material: PBMCs. This chain joins TRBV6-1 and TRBJ1-3; possible D gene TRBD1, 6 bases. The CDR3 reads CASSVTGSGNTIYF. The DNA of the CDR3 is TGTGCCAGCAGTGTGACAGGCTCTGGAAACACCATATATTTT.